These T cell receptor beta chains were read from a single sample in a study of cytomegalovirus exposure and HLA in healthy donors. Here immunoSEQ multiplex PCR was the method, and the copy in TCRdb shows in-frame clones only, minus some. The profile shows 100,000 to 150,000 clones, 80% to 90% of them singletons. The sample taken for sequencing was PBMCs. The source is a woman between 18 and 29 years old in good health and CMV-seronegative. Each CDR3 is given with its conserved first and last residue. The order of the fields is clone size, J gene, V gene, D gene, CDR3 DNA, CDR3 protein. D genes are given only for firm matches. Clone sizes are given selectively: once, few, many, or a class where the clone is expanded.

clone size: .; J gene: TRBJ2-5; V gene: TRBV11-2; D gene: .; CDR3 DNA: TGTGCCAGCAGCTTAGAAGGGTCTGGAGGGGAGACCCAGTACTTC; CDR3 protein: CASSLEGSGGETQYF
clone size: .; J gene: TRBJ2-7; V gene: TRBV28; D gene: TRBD2; CDR3 DNA: TGTGCCAGCAGTTCCCCCCGGAGCGGGAGCTCCTACGAGCAGTACTTC; CDR3 protein: CASSSPRSGSSYEQYF
clone size: .; J gene: TRBJ2-2; V gene: TRBV6-5; D gene: .; CDR3 DNA: TGTGCCAGCAGTTTTTGGGGGCTTGGCACCGGGGAGCTGTTTTTT; CDR3 protein: CASSFWGLGTGELFF
clone size: few; J gene: TRBJ2-1; V gene: TRBV5-1; D gene: TRBD2; CDR3 DNA: TGCGCCAGCAGCTACGAGGCGGGGGGGACATCGAGGTCGCAGTTCTTC; CDR3 protein: CASSYEAGGTSRSQFF
clone size: .; J gene: TRBJ2-7; V gene: TRBV7-2; D gene: TRBD1; CDR3 DNA: TGTGCCAGCGCCCCAGGGGGCTCCTACGAGCAGTACTTC; CDR3 protein: CASAPGGSYEQYF
clone size: .; J gene: TRBJ1-3; V gene: TRBV11-3; D gene: .; CDR3 DNA: TGTGCCAGCAGCTTTTCAGGTGGAAACACCATATATTTT; CDR3 protein: CASSFSGGNTIYF
clone size: .; J gene: TRBJ1-2; V gene: TRBV4-1; D gene: .; CDR3 DNA: TGCGCCAGCAGCCAAGTTGCGGGGGGCGCCTATGGCTACACCTTC; CDR3 protein: CASSQVAGGAYGYTF
clone size: .; J gene: TRBJ2-1; V gene: TRBV9; D gene: TRBD2; CDR3 DNA: TGTGCCAGCGCCGGGAGGGCCTCGATCAATGAGCAGTTCTTC; CDR3 protein: CASAGRASINEQFF
clone size: .; J gene: TRBJ2-7; V gene: TRBV5-1; D gene: TRBD1; CDR3 DNA: TGCGCCAGCAGCTTGGCTACTCCAGGGGGCGAGCAGTACTTC; CDR3 protein: CASSLATPGGEQYF
clone size: .; J gene: TRBJ1-1; V gene: TRBV27; D gene: .; CDR3 DNA: TGTGCCAGCAGGACAGGGAACACTGAAGCTTTCTTT; CDR3 protein: CASRTGNTEAFF
clone size: .; J gene: TRBJ2-5; V gene: TRBV9; D gene: TRBD1; CDR3 DNA: TGTGCCAGCAGCGTAGGCGTGACAGGGGTACGAAAGGAGACCCAGTACTTC; CDR3 protein: CASSVGVTGVRKETQYF
clone size: .; J gene: TRBJ1-4; V gene: TRBV6-5; D gene: .; CDR3 DNA: TGTGCCAGCAGGGATACAGTCAATGAAAAACTGTTTTTT; CDR3 protein: CASRDTVNEKLFF
clone size: .; J gene: TRBJ2-5; V gene: TRBV27; D gene: TRBD1; CDR3 DNA: TGTGCCAGCAGTTTTGGACAGGGTGGCGAGACCCAGTACTTC; CDR3 protein: CASSFGQGGETQYF
clone size: .; J gene: TRBJ2-2; V gene: TRBV11-1; D gene: TRBD1; CDR3 DNA: TGTGCCAGCAGCTTAACCGGGACAGGGATGGCCGGGGAGCTGTTTTTT; CDR3 protein: CASSLTGTGMAGELFF
clone size: .; J gene: TRBJ2-7; V gene: TRBV28; D gene: TRBD1; CDR3 DNA: TGTGCCAGCAGTTTAACTTACAGGGGTGGGTACGAGCAGTACTTC; CDR3 protein: CASSLTYRGGYEQYF
clone size: .; J gene: TRBJ2-7; V gene: TRBV6-5; D gene: .; CDR3 DNA: TGTGCCAGCAGTTACGACCGACAGACCTACGAGCAGTACTTC; CDR3 protein: CASSYDRQTYEQYF
clone size: .; J gene: TRBJ1-2; V gene: TRBV29-1; D gene: TRBD1; CDR3 DNA: TGCAGCTTCCCCGGACAGGGGGGGGAGGGCTACACCTTC; CDR3 protein: CSFPGQGGEGYTF
clone size: .; J gene: TRBJ1-2; V gene: TRBV29-1; D gene: TRBD1; CDR3 DNA: TGCAGCGTCCCGGACCCGGGACAGGGAGACTATGGCTACACCTTC; CDR3 protein: CSVPDPGQGDYGYTF
clone size: .; J gene: TRBJ2-7; V gene: TRBV5-4; D gene: TRBD2; CDR3 DNA: TGTGCCAGCAGCTTGACTAGCGGGGCAACCTACGAGCAGTACTTC; CDR3 protein: CASSLTSGATYEQYF
clone size: .; J gene: TRBJ2-2; V gene: TRBV14; D gene: TRBD1; CDR3 DNA: TGTGCCAGCAGGGCGACAGGGGCCCACACCGGGGAGCTGTTTTTT; CDR3 protein: CASRATGAHTGELFF
clone size: few; J gene: TRBJ2-7; V gene: TRBV30; D gene: TRBD1; CDR3 DNA: TGTGCCTGGAGTGAAGGACAGGCCTACGAGCAGTACTTC; CDR3 protein: CAWSEGQAYEQYF
clone size: .; J gene: TRBJ2-7; V gene: TRBV6-1; D gene: .; CDR3 DNA: TGTGCCAGCAGTGTCGGCGGCTCCTACGAGCAGTACTTC; CDR3 protein: CASSVGGSYEQYF
clone size: few; J gene: TRBJ1-5; V gene: TRBV30; D gene: .; CDR3 DNA: TGTGCCTGGAGTCCTAAACAGGGATGGGGTCAGCCCCAGCATTTT; CDR3 protein: CAWSPKQGWGQPQHF
clone size: .; J gene: TRBJ2-3; V gene: TRBV2; D gene: .; CDR3 DNA: TGTGCCAGCAGTGAAATGACACGCCAAAGCCCGCAGTATTTT; CDR3 protein: CASSEMTRQSPQYF
clone size: .; J gene: TRBJ2-7; V gene: TRBV5-1; D gene: TRBD1; CDR3 DNA: TGCGCCAGCAGCTTAGGGGGCATCTTATCCTACGAGCAGTACTTC; CDR3 protein: CASSLGGILSYEQYF
clone size: .; J gene: TRBJ1-1; V gene: TRBV4-2; D gene: .; CDR3 DNA: TGTGCCAGCAGCGTATCGTACACTGAAGCTTTCTTT; CDR3 protein: CASSVSYTEAFF
clone size: .; J gene: TRBJ1-2; V gene: TRBV10-3; D gene: .; CDR3 DNA: TGTGCCATCAGTGGGGACGGGAGAGCGGGCTACACCTTC; CDR3 protein: CAISGDGRAGYTF
clone size: .; J gene: TRBJ1-1; V gene: TRBV9; D gene: .; CDR3 DNA: TGTGCCAGCAGCCCGAGGGAAGGAATGAACACTGAAGCTTTCTTT; CDR3 protein: CASSPREGMNTEAFF
clone size: .; J gene: TRBJ1-1; V gene: TRBV5-6; D gene: .; CDR3 DNA: TGTGCCAGCAGCTTTGACAGGATGAACACTGAAGCTTTCTTT; CDR3 protein: CASSFDRMNTEAFF
clone size: .; J gene: TRBJ2-1; V gene: TRBV23-1; D gene: TRBD2; CDR3 DNA: TGCGCCAGCAGTCAATCGGTCCGTGGCGGGAGGGCCTACAATGAGCAGTTCTTC; CDR3 protein: CASSQSVRGGRAYNEQFF
clone size: .; J gene: TRBJ1-2; V gene: TRBV6-4; D gene: .; CDR3 DNA: TGTGCCAGCAGCCCAACCGGGGGTGCGAACTATGGCTACACCTTC; CDR3 protein: CASSPTGGANYGYTF
clone size: .; J gene: TRBJ1-1; V gene: TRBV27; D gene: .; CDR3 DNA: TGTGCCAGCAGTTTATCCGGGACCCAGGGGACTGAAGCTTTCTTT; CDR3 protein: CASSLSGTQGTEAFF
clone size: .; J gene: TRBJ2-3; V gene: TRBV9; D gene: TRBD2; CDR3 DNA: TGTGCCAGCAGCGAGGGACTATTCGACGGTGCAGATACGCAGTATTTT; CDR3 protein: CASSEGLFDGADTQYF
clone size: once; J gene: TRBJ1-1; V gene: TRBV29-1; D gene: TRBD1; CDR3 DNA: TGCAGCGTTTCCCCGGGACAGGGCACTGAAGCTTTCTTT; CDR3 protein: CSVSPGQGTEAFF
clone size: .; J gene: TRBJ2-1; V gene: TRBV27; D gene: .; CDR3 DNA: TGTGCCAGCTCTAAATCCCCAATCTATGAGCAGTTCTTC; CDR3 protein: CASSKSPIYEQFF
clone size: .; J gene: TRBJ1-5; V gene: TRBV19; D gene: .; CDR3 DNA: TGTGCCACCCACCTCACGGCCGTACTAAGGCCCCAGCATTTT; CDR3 protein: CATHLTAVLRPQHF
clone size: .; J gene: TRBJ1-2; V gene: TRBV5-1; D gene: .; CDR3 DNA: TGCGCCAGCAGCTTGAACTTTGGGCCCCAAGTCGGCTATGGCTACACCTTC; CDR3 protein: CASSLNFGPQVGYGYTF
clone size: few; J gene: TRBJ1-4; V gene: TRBV30; D gene: .; CDR3 DNA: TGTGCCTGGAGGGGACTGAATGAAAAACTGTTTTTT; CDR3 protein: CAWRGLNEKLFF
clone size: .; J gene: TRBJ2-1; V gene: TRBV7-3; D gene: .; CDR3 DNA: TGTGCCAGCAGCCCCTCTTCTAGCTCCTACAATGAGCAGTTCTTC; CDR3 protein: CASSPSSSSYNEQFF
clone size: .; J gene: TRBJ1-2; V gene: TRBV29-1; D gene: .; CDR3 DNA: TGCAGCGTTGATACCCAGGGGAGCGGCTACACCTTC; CDR3 protein: CSVDTQGSGYTF
clone size: .; J gene: TRBJ2-2; V gene: TRBV9; D gene: .; CDR3 DNA: TGTGCCAGCAGCGACAGGGTCACCGGGGAGCTGTTTTTT; CDR3 protein: CASSDRVTGELFF
clone size: .; J gene: TRBJ2-1; V gene: TRBV27; D gene: TRBD1; CDR3 DNA: TGTGCCAGCAGACAGGGGGCGGATGAGCAGTTCTTC; CDR3 protein: CASRQGADEQFF
clone size: .; J gene: TRBJ2-5; V gene: TRBV7-3; D gene: TRBD2; CDR3 DNA: TGTGCCAGCAGTCCTAGCGGGGGGACCCAAGAGACCCAGTACTTC; CDR3 protein: CASSPSGGTQETQYF
clone size: .; J gene: TRBJ1-6; V gene: TRBV5-1; D gene: TRBD1; CDR3 DNA: TGCGCCAGCAGCTTGAATAGACAGGGTGGTAAAGGTTCACCCCTCCACTTT; CDR3 protein: CASSLNRQGGKGSPLHF
clone size: .; J gene: TRBJ2-7; V gene: TRBV6-1; D gene: TRBD1; CDR3 DNA: TGTGCCACCACCGGGACAGGGTCCTACGAGCAGTACTTC; CDR3 protein: CATTGTGSYEQYF
clone size: .; J gene: TRBJ2-1; V gene: TRBV9; D gene: .; CDR3 DNA: TGTGCCAGCAGCGGAACTAGAGACCGGCGGAATGAGCAGTTCTTC; CDR3 protein: CASSGTRDRRNEQFF
clone size: .; J gene: TRBJ1-6; V gene: TRBV19; D gene: .; CDR3 DNA: TGTGCCAGTAGGACGGGGGAGGGCGGCTTTGACTCACCCCTCCACTTT; CDR3 protein: CASRTGEGGFDSPLHF
clone size: once; J gene: TRBJ2-1; V gene: TRBV5-1; D gene: TRBD1; CDR3 DNA: TGCGCCAGCAGCTTGGAGGGGACAGGGTATGAGCAGTTCTTC; CDR3 protein: CASSLEGTGYEQFF
clone size: .; J gene: TRBJ2-3; V gene: TRBV6-1; D gene: TRBD1; CDR3 DNA: TGTGCCAGCAGGGACAGGGAAGGAGATACGCAGTATTTT; CDR3 protein: CASRDREGDTQYF
clone size: .; J gene: TRBJ2-1; V gene: TRBV7-2; D gene: TRBD1; CDR3 DNA: TGTGCCAGCAGCTTTAACAGGGGGATTGAGCAGTTCTTC; CDR3 protein: CASSFNRGIEQFF
clone size: .; J gene: TRBJ2-3; V gene: TRBV5-4; D gene: TRBD2; CDR3 DNA: TGTGCCAGCAGCTTACCCCCGGGGGGGCCAGATACGCAGTATTTT; CDR3 protein: CASSLPPGGPDTQYF
clone size: .; J gene: TRBJ1-5; V gene: TRBV15; D gene: .; CDR3 DNA: TGTGCCACCAGCAGAGATAGGAGTCAGCCCCAGCATTTT; CDR3 protein: CATSRDRSQPQHF
clone size: .; J gene: TRBJ2-3; V gene: TRBV10-3; D gene: .; CDR3 DNA: TGTGCCACCACGACGATGGGGGCGGAAGATACGCAGTATTTT; CDR3 protein: CATTTMGAEDTQYF
clone size: .; J gene: TRBJ2-7; V gene: TRBV5-1; D gene: TRBD1; CDR3 DNA: TGCGCCAGCAGCCTGGGACAGGGTTTTGCCTACGAGCAGTACTTC; CDR3 protein: CASSLGQGFAYEQYF